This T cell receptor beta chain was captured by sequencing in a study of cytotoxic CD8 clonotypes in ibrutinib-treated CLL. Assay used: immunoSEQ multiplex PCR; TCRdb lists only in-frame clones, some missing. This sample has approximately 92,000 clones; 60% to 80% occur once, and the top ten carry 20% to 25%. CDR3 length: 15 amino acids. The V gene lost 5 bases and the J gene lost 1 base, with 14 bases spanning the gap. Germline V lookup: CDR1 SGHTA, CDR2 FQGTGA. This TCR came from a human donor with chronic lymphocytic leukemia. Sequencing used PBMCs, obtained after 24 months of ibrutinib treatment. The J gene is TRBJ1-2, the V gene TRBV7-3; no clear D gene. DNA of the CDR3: TGTGCCAGCAGCCTAAACGCGGGATTTAACTATGGCTACACCTTC. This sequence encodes CASSLNAGFNYGYTF.